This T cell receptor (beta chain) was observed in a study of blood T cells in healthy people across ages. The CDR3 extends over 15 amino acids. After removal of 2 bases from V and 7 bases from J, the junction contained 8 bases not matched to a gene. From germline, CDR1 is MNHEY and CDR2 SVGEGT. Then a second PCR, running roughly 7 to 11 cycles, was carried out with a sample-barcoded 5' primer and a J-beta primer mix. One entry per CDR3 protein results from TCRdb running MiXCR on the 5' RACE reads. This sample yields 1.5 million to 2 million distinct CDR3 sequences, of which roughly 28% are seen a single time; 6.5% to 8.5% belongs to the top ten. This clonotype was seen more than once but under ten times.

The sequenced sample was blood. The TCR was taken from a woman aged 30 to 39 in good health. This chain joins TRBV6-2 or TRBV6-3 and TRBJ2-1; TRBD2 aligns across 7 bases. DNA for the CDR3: TGTGCCAGCAGTTACATCCAGCGGGATGATAATGAGCAGTTCTTC. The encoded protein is CASSYIQRDDNEQFF.